A selection of T cell receptor beta chains follows, all from one sample in a study of Tregs in tolerant kidney transplant recipients. Antigen specificity for these receptors is unknown. The repertoire was sequenced with immunoSEQ multiplex PCR; TCRdb's copy has only in-frame clones and lacks some. Of 15,000 to 17,000 clones listed, about 53% are singletons. Sequencing was performed on CD4+ T cells from blood cultured with allogeneic cells, taken before the transplant. These receptors all come from a human patient who received a combined kidney and bone marrow transplant. Each CDR3 is given with its conserved first and last residue. The D gene is left open where the match is weak. Not every row has a clone size; where given, it reads once, few, many or a size class.

v_gene,abundance,j_gene,d_gene,CDR3nt,CDR3aa
TRBV7-9,.,TRBJ1-2,.,TGTGCCAGCGACTCAGGGAATAAAGCGGGCTACACCTTC,CASDSGNKAGYTF
TRBV10-3,.,TRBJ2-7,TRBD2,TGTGCCATCAGCCCACGGACTAGCGGGAGCTACGAGCAGTACTTC,CAISPRTSGSYEQYF
TRBV11-3,.,TRBJ2-2,.,TGTGCCAGCAGGGGAGGAACCGGGGAGCTGTTTTTT,CASRGGTGELFF
TRBV9,few,TRBJ2-5,TRBD2,TGTGCCAGCAGCGCGTCGGGGGGATTGGAGACCCAGTACTTC,CASSASGGLETQYF
TRBV4-2,few,TRBJ2-7,TRBD2,TGTGCCAGCAGCCAAGAATCGCCTAGCGGGGATTCCTACGAGCAGTACTTC,CASSQESPSGDSYEQYF
TRBV6-5,few,TRBJ2-7,.,TGTGCCAGGTCCGAGCGGGTGCACTACGAGCAGTACTTC,CARSERVHYEQYF
TRBV11-3,few,TRBJ2-6,.,TGTGCCAGCAGCTTAGTCGCAGGGTCTGGGGCCAACGTCCTGACTTTC,CASSLVAGSGANVLTF
TRBV7-2,.,TRBJ2-3,TRBD1,TGTGCCAGCAGCTATTACAGGGGGCCCACAGATACGCAGTATTTT,CASSYYRGPTDTQYF
TRBV9,few,TRBJ1-2,.,TGTGCCAGCAGCTCTAACATGGGGGGTCAAACTGGCTACACCTTC,CASSSNMGGQTGYTF
TRBV10-3,.,TRBJ2-3,.,TGTGCCATCAGTTGGGACACTACAGATACGCAGTATTTT,CAISWDTTDTQYF
TRBV29-1,few,TRBJ2-2,.,TGCAGCGGGCGGGGGAACACCGGGGAGCTGTTTTTT,CSGRGNTGELFF
TRBV6-1,once,TRBJ2-5,TRBD2,TGTGCCAGCAGCCTAGGCGGGGGACAAGAGACCCAGTACTTC,CASSLGGGQETQYF
TRBV18,few,TRBJ2-7,TRBD1,TGTGCCAGCTCACCGTACCGGGACAGGGGGCTCGAGCAGTACTTC,CASSPYRDRGLEQYF
TRBV7-2,.,TRBJ2-7,TRBD1,TGTGCCAGCAGCTTTATCGGGACAGGGTCCTACGAGCAGTACTTC,CASSFIGTGSYEQYF
TRBV4-3,.,TRBJ1-3,.,TGCGCCAGCAGCCGAACTACTGGAAACACCATATATTTT,CASSRTTGNTIYF
TRBV9,.,TRBJ2-7,TRBD2,TGTGCCAGCAGCATACGGGAGGGCCCCTACGAGCAGTACTTC,CASSIREGPYEQYF
TRBV5-1,.,TRBJ2-5,TRBD2,TGCGCCAGCAGCTTGGCCGGGACTAGCGAAGAGACCCAGTACTTC,CASSLAGTSEETQYF
TRBV6-4,.,TRBJ1-6,.,TGTGCCAGCAGTGTTGCCCGGTCGGGTTCACCCCTCCACTTT,CASSVARSGSPLHF
TRBV7-9,few,TRBJ2-1,.,TGTGCCAGCAGCTTAGCGCGTCGGGCGGGATTCTCCTACAATGAGCAGTTCTTC,CASSLARRAGFSYNEQFF
TRBV29-1,few,TRBJ2-3,TRBD2,TGCAGCGTTGAGGGGGGGAGAGGGACAGATACGCAGTATTTT,CSVEGGRGTDTQYF